The 12 T cell receptor beta chains listed next were all sequenced from one sample in a study of cytomegalovirus exposure and HLA in healthy donors. Profiled with immunoSEQ multiplex PCR; TCRdb holds only in-frame clones, not every one. The sample yields approximately 150,000 clones, around 82% seen once. Sequencing was carried out using PBMCs. The source is a man between 25 and 39 years old in good health and CMV-seropositive.

The genes are TRBV6-6 and TRBJ2-7; 9 bases map to TRBD2. This CDR3 has 16 residues. Trimming took 2 bases from V and 3 from J; bases not matched to a gene: 8. The germline CDR1 and CDR2 sequences are MNHNY and SVGAGI (reference sequence). Here the CDR3 DNA reads TGTGCCAGCAGTTACCTCGGGACTAGCAGCCTCTACGAGCAGTACTTC. Amino acid sequence: CASSYLGTSSLYEQYF.

The rearrangement links TRBV11-2 to TRBJ1-2, with 9 bases fitting TRBD1. J lost 8 bases, V lost 5 bases, and 9 bases had no gene match. The CDR3 is 14 amino acids. CDR1 SGHAT and CDR2 FQNNGV come from the germline V gene. This CDR3 reads CASSPGTGIWGYTF. In DNA, the CDR3 is TGTGCCAGCAGCCCAGGGACAGGGATCTGGGGCTACACCTTC.

The chain is built from TRBV7-2 and TRBJ2-7, with 7 bases that match TRBD1. V lost 11 bases and J lost 6; bases outside the gene matches: 19. CDR1 and CDR2 from the germline V gene are SGHTA and FQGNSA. The CDR3 length is 15 residues. CDR3 coding DNA: TGTGCCTCCGGTGAGGCAGGACAGGTAGGAGGCGAGCAGTACTTC. Translation gives CASGEAGQVGGEQYF.

The CDR3 DNA is TGTGCCAGTCAGGTCGGAGGGCCCTTCGGCACAGATACGCAGTATTTT. Its translation: CASQVGGPFGTDTQYF. V usage is TRBV19 and J usage is TRBJ2-3, with D possibly being TRBD2 (6 bases). The CDR3 extends over 16 amino acids. V was shortened by 8 bases and J by 1 base, with 19 bases between the two germline ends. Germline lookup yields CDR1 LNHDA and CDR2 SQIVND (reference sequence). Filled out from reference TRBV19 and TRBJ2-3, the complete variable domain reads DGGITQSPKYLFRKEGQNVTLSCEQNLNHDAMYWYRQDPGQGLRLIYYSQIVNDFQKGDIAEGYSVSREKKESFPLTVTSAQKNPTAFYLCASQVGGPFGTDTQYFGPGTRLTVL.

The genes are TRBV9 and TRBJ2-5, with D unresolved. With 0 bases removed from V and 5 bases from J, the gap between germline ends came to 8 bases. Germline V gives CDR1 SGDLS, CDR2 YYNGEE. There are 13 residues in the CDR3. The CDR3: CASSVGEDETQYF. The CDR3 bases are TGTGCCAGCAGCGTAGGAGAGGATGAGACCCAGTACTTC.

V gene TRBV5-1 combines with J gene TRBJ2-1, with TRBD2 matching 13 bases. Germline CDR1 and CDR2: SGHRS and YFSETQ. V shed 4 bases, J shed 2 bases, and the junction held 0 bases outside the gene matches. This CDR3 has 15 amino acids. The CDR3 nucleotides read TGCGCCAGCAGCGGGACTAGCGGGGCCTACAATGAGCAGTTCTTC. The encoded protein is CASSGTSGAYNEQFF.

V usage is TRBV5-1 and J usage is TRBJ2-1; 8 positions match TRBD1. V lost 0 bases to trimming and J lost 2 bases; unmatched junction nucleotides: 4. The CDR3 has 16 residues. CDR1 and CDR2 (germline): SGHRS, YFSETQ. CDR3 loop: CASSLGAGGTYNEQFF. The CDR3 coding sequence is TGCGCCAGCAGCTTGGGGGCAGGGGGCACCTACAATGAGCAGTTCTTC.

The chain recombines TRBV7-3 with TRBJ2-1; 7 bases agree with TRBD2. CDR3 length equals 17 residues. V was pared by 5 bases and J by 0 bases, with 10 bases of the junction left unmatched. The germline V gene has CDR1 SGHTA and CDR2 FQGTGA. CDR3 protein: CASSPARWEGSYNEQFF. The CDR3, as DNA: TGTGCCAGCAGCCCCGCGCGATGGGAGGGCTCCTACAATGAGCAGTTCTTC.

The chain links TRBV6-5 to TRBJ2-1, with D perhaps TRBD1 (6 bases). Germline lookup yields CDR1 MNHEY and CDR2 SVGAGI. CDR3 length: 15 amino acids. Trimming took 1 base from V and 4 from J, leaving 11 bases between them. The CDR3 DNA reads as TGTGCCAGCAGTTACTGGCAGGGGTCGTACAATGAGCAGTTCTTC. It codes for CASSYWQGSYNEQFF.

The chain is built from TRBV4-1 and TRBJ1-4; no reliable D call. The germline V and J ends were trimmed by 4 bases and 12 bases, with 21 bases remaining between them. Germline CDR1 reads MGHRA; CDR2 reads YSYEKL. The CDR3 spans 15 residues. The DNA for the CDR3 is TGCGCCAGCAGCCGGGCGTCGGGGAATGAAGAAGAACTGTTTTTT. The encoded protein is CASSRASGNEEELFF.

This rearrangement joins TRBV4-3 to TRBJ1-2; the match to TRBD1 covers 8 bases. Trimming removed 7 bases from V and 4 bases from J; junction bases left unmatched: 8. This CDR3 contains 14 residues. Germline CDR1 and CDR2: LGHNA and YSLEER. In DNA form, the CDR3 reads TGCGCCAGCACCCTAGACAGGGGAAGCTATGGCTACACCTTC. Amino acid sequence: CASTLDRGSYGYTF.

The chain couples TRBV27 to TRBJ2-2; D may be TRBD2 (5 bases). The CDR3 extends over 17 amino acids. V was shortened by 1 base and J by 0 bases, with 12 bases between the two germline ends. Per germline, CDR1 MNHEY and CDR2 SMNVEV (reference sequence). The CDR3 sequence: CASSLLPGRANTGELFF. The CDR3 DNA reads as TGTGCCAGCAGTTTATTACCGGGGAGAGCGAACACCGGGGAGCTGTTTTTT.